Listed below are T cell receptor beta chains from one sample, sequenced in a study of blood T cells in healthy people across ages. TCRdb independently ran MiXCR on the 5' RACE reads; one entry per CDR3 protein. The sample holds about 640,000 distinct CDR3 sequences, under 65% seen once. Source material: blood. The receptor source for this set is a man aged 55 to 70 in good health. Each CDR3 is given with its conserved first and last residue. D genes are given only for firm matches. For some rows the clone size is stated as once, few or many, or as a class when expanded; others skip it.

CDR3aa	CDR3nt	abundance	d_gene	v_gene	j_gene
CASRRSGGAESEQFF	TGCGCCAGCAGGCGGAGCGGGGGGGCCGAAAGTGAGCAGTTCTTC	few	TRBD2	TRBV5-1	TRBJ2-1
CASSLSYGNSYTF	TGTGCCAGCAGTTTAAGTTACGGGAACAGCTACACCTTC	few	.	TRBV28	TRBJ1-2
CASSLSIETQYF	TGTGCCAGCAGTTTATCCATCGAGACCCAGTACTTC	.	.	TRBV27	TRBJ2-5
CAISGLAGATDTQYF	TGTGCCATCAGTGGACTAGCGGGCGCCACAGATACGCAGTATTTT	few	TRBD2	TRBV10-3	TRBJ2-3
CASSLQEHYGYTF	TGTGCCAGCAGTCTCCAGGAGCACTATGGCTACACCTTC	.	.	TRBV6-2/TRBV6-3	TRBJ1-2
CASFGNLNYGYTF	TGTGCCAGTTTCGGAAACCTCAACTATGGCTACACCTTC	many	.	TRBV19	TRBJ1-2
CASSWEWLGTEAFF	TGTGCCAGCAGCTGGGAGTGGCTGGGCACTGAAGCTTTCTTT	.	.	TRBV11-2	TRBJ1-1
CASIANRGTEAFF	TGTGCCAGCATTGCCAATAGGGGTACCGAAGCTTTCTTT	few	.	TRBV7-2	TRBJ1-1
CASSLGSEEAFF	TGCGCCAGCAGCTTGGGGTCCGAGGAAGCTTTCTTT	once	.	TRBV5-1	TRBJ1-1
CASSAGGTGRDTQYF	TGTGCCAGCAGCGCAGGGGGGACAGGACGTGATACGCAGTATTTT	.	TRBD1	TRBV9	TRBJ2-3
CASSLIRNTEAFF	TGCGCCAGCAGCTTGATCCGGAACACTGAAGCTTTCTTT	few	.	TRBV5-1	TRBJ1-1
CASSLSQGAGGYTF	TGTGCCAGCAGTTTATCGCAGGGGGCCGGTGGCTACACCTTC	few	TRBD1	TRBV28	TRBJ1-2
CSALSLSGYGYTF	TGCAGTGCCCTAAGCCTGTCGGGCTATGGCTACACCTTC	.	.	TRBV20-1	TRBJ1-2
CASSLDGTSGGTNEQFF	TGCGCCAGCAGCTTGGATGGGACTAGCGGGGGGACCAATGAGCAGTTCTTC	few	TRBD2	TRBV5-1	TRBJ2-1
CASSLDVANLQETQYF	TGTGCCAGCAGCTTAGACGTAGCTAATCTACAAGAGACCCAGTACTTC	.	.	TRBV7-9	TRBJ2-5
CASSDPGTASTDTQYF	TGCGCCAGCAGCGACCCGGGGACGGCTAGCACAGATACGCAGTATTTT	.	.	TRBV5-1	TRBJ2-3
CASSARQQGWTDTQYF	TGTGCCAGCAGCGCCCGTCAACAGGGGTGGACAGATACGCAGTATTTT	once	TRBD1	TRBV9	TRBJ2-3
CASSPRTTAGTEAFF	TGTGCCAGCAGTCCAAGGACAACAGCAGGGACTGAAGCTTTCTTT	few	.	TRBV6-5	TRBJ1-1
CSASTRTGEGEQFF	TGCAGTGCCAGCACACGGACAGGGGAAGGGGAGCAGTTCTTC	.	TRBD1	TRBV20-1	TRBJ2-1